The 5 T cell receptor beta chains reported below all come from one sample, sequenced in a study of beta chain features in type 1 diabetes (dated by TCRdb to about 2018). What the work shows at the level of the full study, not this receptor alone: Type 1 diabetes patients showed a moderate but significant shortening of TCRB CDR3 length in all four CD4+ subsets.

The library relied on the immunoSEQ multiplex PCR assay. All of the isolated RNA was reverse transcribed with the High Capacity cDNA Reverse Transcription Kit, so expressed TCRB transcripts were sequenced. In its TCRdb copy, this immuneACCESS table keeps in-frame sequences only and misses some clones. Where compared with another copy, unresolved V genes explain less than half of these, and the others have no known cause. Across this sample there are 630,000 or so clones, with around an eighth seen only once. Nearly 0.04% of the sample belongs to the ten largest clones. These receptors have no known antigen. What was sequenced was naive CD4+ T cells from blood. The cell subset or site label of this sample denotes: true naive CD4+ T cells. The receptor set was obtained from a man aged 18 to 35 with type 1 diabetes.

This clone was detected only a few times. Other DNA sequences within the sample encode an identical CDR3. This chain uses TRBV5-1 with TRBJ2-6; maybe TRBD1 (5 bases). V dropped 5 bases and J dropped 0 bases, with 12 bases sitting between them. The CDR3 length is 16 residues. The germline gives CDR1 SGHRS, CDR2 YFSETQ. The CDR3 coding sequence is TGCGCCAGCAGTTCCACAGGTTTCTCTGGGGCCAACGTCCTGACTTTC. Translated, it gives CASSSTGFSGANVLTF. Full variable domain (remainder filled in from reference TRBV5-1 and TRBJ2-6): KAGVTQTPRYLIKTRGQQVTLSCSPISGHRSVSWYQQTPGQGLQFLFEYFSETQRNKGNFPGRFSGRQFSNSRSEMNVSTLELGDSALYLCASSSTGFSGANVLTFGAGSRLTVL.

This clone was seen a handful of times. V usage is TRBV5-8 and J usage is TRBJ2-1; D gene uncertain. The CDR3 has 15 amino acids. V was trimmed by 0 bases and J by 6 bases, leaving 13 bases between them. Germline V CDR1 and CDR2: SGHTS, YDEGEE. CDR3 in amino acids: CASSLEGLSLNEQFF. CDR3 nucleotides: TGTGCCAGCAGCTTGGAGGGCCTTTCTCTCAATGAGCAGTTCTTC. Supplemented by reference TRBV5-8 and TRBJ2-1, the full variable domain reads EAGVTQSPTHLIKTRGQQATLRCSPISGHTSVYWYQQALGLGLQFLLWYDEGEERNRGNFPPRFSGRQFPNYSSELNVNALELEDSALYLCASSLEGLSLNEQFFGPGTRLTVL.

This clone turned up a few times. This chain joins TRBV29-1 and TRBJ2-7; a possible D gene is TRBD1 (6 bases). The CDR3 runs to 15 residues. V lost 7 bases and J 3 bases, leaving 22 bases between the germline ends. CDR1 is SQVTM, CDR2 ANQGSEA, per germline. CDR3 residues: CSADTTAGGLYEQYF. CDR3 bases: TGCAGCGCTGACACCACTGCTGGGGGCCTCTACGAGCAGTACTTC.

This clone was counted only a few times. The chain employs TRBV6-5 and TRBJ2-6; no reliable D call. The V gene lost 6 bases and the J gene lost 2 bases, with 5 bases spanning the gap. Germline CDR1 MNHEY, CDR2 SVGAGI. The CDR3 spans 13 residues. The CDR3 loop reads CASRVPGANVLTF. The CDR3 DNA reads TGTGCCAGCAGGGTACCTGGGGCCAACGTCCTGACTTTC.

The chain uses TRBV27 and TRBJ2-5, with 7 bases fitting TRBD1. V shed 2 bases and J 4 bases; nucleotides not matched to a gene: 10. The CDR3 is 16 amino acids. The germline gives CDR1 MNHEY, CDR2 SMNVEV (reference sequence). The CDR3 here is CASSLRQGRPGETQYF. The CDR3 coding sequence is TGTGCCAGCAGTTTACGACAGGGTAGGCCGGGAGAGACCCAGTACTTC.